Reported below is one T cell receptor beta chain. There are 13 residues in the CDR3. Trimming stripped 3 bases from V and 8 bases from J, with 10 bases between. Germline-derived CDR1 and CDR2 are SGHVS and FQNEAQ. Some clones are missing from TCRdb's copy, which holds only in-frame ones; the method was immunoSEQ multiplex PCR. The data contain 90,000 to 110,000 clones, about 89% of them seen just once; the ten biggest clones take up 4.4%. The data belong to a study of T cell responses to AZD1222 COVID-19 vaccine. The chain combines TRBV7-8 with TRBJ1-4; D might be TRBD1 (5 bases). The sequencing used peripheral blood, collected 28 days after the second AZD1222 dose. The receptor's source is an adult who received the AZD1222 COVID-19 vaccine. The CDR3 DNA is TGTGCCAGCAGCTTCGACAGAAGGGAAAAACTGTTTTTT. It specifies CASSFDRREKLFF.